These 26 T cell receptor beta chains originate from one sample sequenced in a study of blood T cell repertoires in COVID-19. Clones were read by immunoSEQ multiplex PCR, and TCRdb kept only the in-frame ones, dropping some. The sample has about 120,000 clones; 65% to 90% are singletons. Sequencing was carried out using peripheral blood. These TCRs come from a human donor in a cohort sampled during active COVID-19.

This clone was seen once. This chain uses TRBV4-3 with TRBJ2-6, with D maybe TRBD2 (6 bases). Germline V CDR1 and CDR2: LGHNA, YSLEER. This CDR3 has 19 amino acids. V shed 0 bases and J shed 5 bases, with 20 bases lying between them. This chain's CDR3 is CASSQDRGDGRVWANVLTF. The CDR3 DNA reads TGCGCCAGCAGCCAAGATCGAGGGGACGGGAGAGTTTGGGCCAACGTCCTGACTTTC.

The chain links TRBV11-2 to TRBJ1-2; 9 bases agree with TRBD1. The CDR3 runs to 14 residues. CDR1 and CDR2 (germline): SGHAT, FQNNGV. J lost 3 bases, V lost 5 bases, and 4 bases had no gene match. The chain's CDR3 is CASSPGQGDYGYTF. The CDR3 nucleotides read TGTGCCAGCAGCCCGGGACAGGGAGACTATGGCTACACCTTC.

As DNA, the CDR3 is TGTGCCAGCAGCGACAGGGGTACGAGGGAGCAGTACTTC. Its translation: CASSDRGTREQYF. The chain combines TRBV6-5 with TRBJ2-7, with TRBD1 identical over 8 bases. CDR3 length: 13 amino acids. The V gene's germline CDR1 is MNHEY and CDR2 SVGAGI. Trimming removed 6 bases from V and 7 bases from J; junction bases left unmatched: 8.

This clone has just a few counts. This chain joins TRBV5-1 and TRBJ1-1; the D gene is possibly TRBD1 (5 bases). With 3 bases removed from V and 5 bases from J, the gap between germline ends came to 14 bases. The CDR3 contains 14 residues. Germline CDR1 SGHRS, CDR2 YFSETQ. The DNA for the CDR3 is TGCGCCAGCAGCTCCATGGGGGGGGGTACTGAAGCTTTCTTT. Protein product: CASSSMGGGTEAFF.

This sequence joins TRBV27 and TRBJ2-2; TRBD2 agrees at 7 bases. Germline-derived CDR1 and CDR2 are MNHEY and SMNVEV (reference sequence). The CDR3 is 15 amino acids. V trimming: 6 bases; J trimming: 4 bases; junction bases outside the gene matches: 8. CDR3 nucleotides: TGTGCCAGCAGCTCCGGACTAGTTGGCACCGGGGAGCTGTTTTTT. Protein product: CASSSGLVGTGELFF.

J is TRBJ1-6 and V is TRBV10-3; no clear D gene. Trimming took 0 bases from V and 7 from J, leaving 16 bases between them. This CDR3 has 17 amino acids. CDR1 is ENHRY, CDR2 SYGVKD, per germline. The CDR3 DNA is TGTGCCATCAGTGAGTCGCCAGGCTTGGGCCGAAATTCACCCCTCCACTTT. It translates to CAISESPGLGRNSPLHF.

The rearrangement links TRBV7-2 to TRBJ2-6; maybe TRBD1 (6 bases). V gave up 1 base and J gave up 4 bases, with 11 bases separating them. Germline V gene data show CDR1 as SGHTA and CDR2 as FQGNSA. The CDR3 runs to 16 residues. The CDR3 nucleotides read TGTGCCAGCAGCTTAGAGCCAGGGGTCGGGGCCAACGTCCTGACTTTC. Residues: CASSLEPGVGANVLTF.

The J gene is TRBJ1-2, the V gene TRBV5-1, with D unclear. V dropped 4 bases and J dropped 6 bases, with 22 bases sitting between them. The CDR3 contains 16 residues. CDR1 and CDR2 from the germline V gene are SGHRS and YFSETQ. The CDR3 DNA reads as TGCGCCAGCAGCCCCGTACCGGGAGAGGGAGCGGATGGCTACACCTTC. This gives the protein CASSPVPGEGADGYTF.

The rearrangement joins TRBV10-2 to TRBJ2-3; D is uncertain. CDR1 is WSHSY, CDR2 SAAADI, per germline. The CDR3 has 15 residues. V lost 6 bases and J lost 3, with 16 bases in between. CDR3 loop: CASRAGNARTDTQYF. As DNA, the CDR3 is TGCGCCAGCAGGGCAGGAAACGCACGAACAGATACGCAGTATTTT.

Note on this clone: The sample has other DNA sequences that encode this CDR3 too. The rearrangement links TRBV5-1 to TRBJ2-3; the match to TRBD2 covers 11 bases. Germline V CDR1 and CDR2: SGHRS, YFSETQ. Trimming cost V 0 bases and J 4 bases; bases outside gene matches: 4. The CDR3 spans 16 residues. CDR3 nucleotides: TGCGCCAGCAGCTTGGTCCTAGCGGGGGGTTCAGATACGCAGTATTTT. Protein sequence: CASSLVLAGGSDTQYF.

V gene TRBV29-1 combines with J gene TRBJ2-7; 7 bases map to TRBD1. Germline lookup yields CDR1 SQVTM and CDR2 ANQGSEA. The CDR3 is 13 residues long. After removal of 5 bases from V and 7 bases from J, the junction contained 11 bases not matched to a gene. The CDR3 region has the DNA TGCAGCGTTTCCCGGGACAGCAAGATGGAGCAGTACTTC. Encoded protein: CSVSRDSKMEQYF.

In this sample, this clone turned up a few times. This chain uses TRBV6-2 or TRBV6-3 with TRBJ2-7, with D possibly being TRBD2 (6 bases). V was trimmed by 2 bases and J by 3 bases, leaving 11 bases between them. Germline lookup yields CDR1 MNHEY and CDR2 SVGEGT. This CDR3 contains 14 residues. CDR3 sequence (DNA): TGTGCCAGCAGTTACGGAGGGGCTCTCTACGAGCAGTACTTC. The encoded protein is CASSYGGALYEQYF.

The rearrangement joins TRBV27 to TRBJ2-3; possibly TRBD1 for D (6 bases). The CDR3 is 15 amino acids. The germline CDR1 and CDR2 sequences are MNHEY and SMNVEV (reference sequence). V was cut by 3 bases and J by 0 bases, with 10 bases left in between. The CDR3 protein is CASSFYGQSTDTQYF. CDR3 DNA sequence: TGTGCCAGCAGTTTTTACGGACAGAGCACAGATACGCAGTATTTT.

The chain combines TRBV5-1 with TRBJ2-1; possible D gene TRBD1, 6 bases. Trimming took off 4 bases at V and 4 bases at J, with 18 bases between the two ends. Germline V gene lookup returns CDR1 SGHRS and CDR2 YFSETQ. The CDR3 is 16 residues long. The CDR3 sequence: CASSIGPGASYNEQFF. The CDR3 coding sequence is TGCGCCAGCAGCATAGGACCAGGGGCCTCTTACAATGAGCAGTTCTTC.

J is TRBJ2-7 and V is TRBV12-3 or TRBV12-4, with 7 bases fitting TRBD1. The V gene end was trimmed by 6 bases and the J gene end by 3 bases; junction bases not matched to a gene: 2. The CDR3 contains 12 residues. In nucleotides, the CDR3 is TGTGCCAGCAGGAGACAGGGCTACGAGCAGTACTTC. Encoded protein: CASRRQGYEQYF.

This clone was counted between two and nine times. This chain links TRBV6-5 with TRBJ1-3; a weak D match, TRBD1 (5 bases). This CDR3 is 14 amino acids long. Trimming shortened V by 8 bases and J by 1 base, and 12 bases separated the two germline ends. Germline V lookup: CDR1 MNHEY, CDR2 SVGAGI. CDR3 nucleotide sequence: TGTGCCAGCGCCGTGGGGGGATCTGGAAACACCATATATTTT. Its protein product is CASAVGGSGNTIYF.

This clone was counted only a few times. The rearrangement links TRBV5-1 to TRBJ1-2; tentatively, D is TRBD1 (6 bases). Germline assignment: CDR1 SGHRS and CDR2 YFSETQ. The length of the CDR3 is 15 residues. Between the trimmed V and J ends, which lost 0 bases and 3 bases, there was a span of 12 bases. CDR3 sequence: CASSLAQGFDYGYTF. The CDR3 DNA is TGCGCCAGCAGCTTGGCACAGGGCTTCGACTATGGCTACACCTTC.

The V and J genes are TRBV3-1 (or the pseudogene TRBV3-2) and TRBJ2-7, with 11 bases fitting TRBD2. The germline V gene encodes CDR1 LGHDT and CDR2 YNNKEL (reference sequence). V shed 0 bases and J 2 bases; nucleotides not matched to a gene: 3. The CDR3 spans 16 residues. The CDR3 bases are TGTGCCAGCAGCCAAGATTTGACTAGCGGGACCTACGAGCAGTACTTC. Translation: CASSQDLTSGTYEQYF.

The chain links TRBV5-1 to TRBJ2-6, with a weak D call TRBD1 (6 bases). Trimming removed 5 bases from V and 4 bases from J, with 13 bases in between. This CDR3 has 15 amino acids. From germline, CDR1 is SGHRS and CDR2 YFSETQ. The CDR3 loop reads CASRLSGAGANVLTF. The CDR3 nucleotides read TGCGCCAGCAGACTCTCAGGGGCCGGGGCCAACGTCCTGACTTTC.

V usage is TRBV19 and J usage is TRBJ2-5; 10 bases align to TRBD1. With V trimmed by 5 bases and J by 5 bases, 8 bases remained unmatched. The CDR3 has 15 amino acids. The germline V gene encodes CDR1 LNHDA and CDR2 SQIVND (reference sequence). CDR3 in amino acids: CASSGQGVTWETQYF. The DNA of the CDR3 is TGTGCCAGTAGTGGACAGGGGGTCACGTGGGAGACCCAGTACTTC.

CDR3 sequence reads: CASSEVGLAGAGQETQYF. The CDR3 region has the DNA TGTGCCAGCAGTGAAGTGGGACTAGCGGGGGCCGGACAAGAGACCCAGTACTTC. The chain couples TRBV6-1 to TRBJ2-5, with TRBD2 identical over 14 bases. The CDR3 is 18 residues long. Germline V gives CDR1 MNHNS, CDR2 SASEGT. The trim removed 1 base at V and 2 bases at J, leaving 6 bases unmatched.

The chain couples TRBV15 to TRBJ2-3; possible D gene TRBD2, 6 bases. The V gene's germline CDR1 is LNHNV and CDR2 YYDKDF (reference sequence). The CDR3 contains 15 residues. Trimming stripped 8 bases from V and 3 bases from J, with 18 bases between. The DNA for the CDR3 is TGTGCCACCCGTGACCGCGGCGGGGAGACAGATACGCAGTATTTT. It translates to CATRDRGGETDTQYF.

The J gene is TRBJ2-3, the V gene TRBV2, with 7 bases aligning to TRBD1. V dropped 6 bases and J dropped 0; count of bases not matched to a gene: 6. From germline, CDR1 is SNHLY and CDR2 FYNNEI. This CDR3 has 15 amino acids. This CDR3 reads CASRPGQYSTDTQYF. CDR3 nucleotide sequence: TGTGCCAGCAGACCGGGACAGTATAGCACAGATACGCAGTATTTT.

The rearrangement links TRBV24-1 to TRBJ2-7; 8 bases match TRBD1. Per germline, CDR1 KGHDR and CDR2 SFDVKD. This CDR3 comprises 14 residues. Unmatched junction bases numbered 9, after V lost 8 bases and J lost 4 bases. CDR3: CATKKGQGNYEQYF. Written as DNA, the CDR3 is TGTGCCACCAAGAAAGGACAGGGTAATTACGAGCAGTACTTC.

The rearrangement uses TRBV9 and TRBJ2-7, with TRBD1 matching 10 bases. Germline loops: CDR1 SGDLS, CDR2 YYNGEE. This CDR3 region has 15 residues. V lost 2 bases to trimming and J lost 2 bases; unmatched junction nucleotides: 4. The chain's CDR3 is CASSVRDRGTYEQYF. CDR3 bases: TGTGCCAGCAGCGTCAGGGACAGGGGAACCTACGAGCAGTACTTC.

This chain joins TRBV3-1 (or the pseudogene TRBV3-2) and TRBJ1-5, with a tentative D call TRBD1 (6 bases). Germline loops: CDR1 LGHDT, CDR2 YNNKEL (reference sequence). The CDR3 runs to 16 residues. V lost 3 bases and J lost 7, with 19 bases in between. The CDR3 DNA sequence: TGTGCCAGCAGCCAGGGCCCCACAGGGTCCGGCCAGCCCCAGCATTTT. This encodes CASSQGPTGSGQPQHF.